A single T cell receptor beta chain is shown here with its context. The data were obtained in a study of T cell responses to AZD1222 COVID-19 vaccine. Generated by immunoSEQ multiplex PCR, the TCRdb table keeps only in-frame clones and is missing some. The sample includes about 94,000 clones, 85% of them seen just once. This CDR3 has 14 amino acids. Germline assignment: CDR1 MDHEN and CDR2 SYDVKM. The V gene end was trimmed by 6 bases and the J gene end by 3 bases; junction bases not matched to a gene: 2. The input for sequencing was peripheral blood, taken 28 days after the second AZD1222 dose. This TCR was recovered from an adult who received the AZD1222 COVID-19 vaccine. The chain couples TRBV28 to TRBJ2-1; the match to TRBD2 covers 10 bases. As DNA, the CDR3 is TGTGCCAGCAGGGCTAGCGGGGGCTACAATGAGCAGTTCTTC. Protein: CASRASGGYNEQFF.